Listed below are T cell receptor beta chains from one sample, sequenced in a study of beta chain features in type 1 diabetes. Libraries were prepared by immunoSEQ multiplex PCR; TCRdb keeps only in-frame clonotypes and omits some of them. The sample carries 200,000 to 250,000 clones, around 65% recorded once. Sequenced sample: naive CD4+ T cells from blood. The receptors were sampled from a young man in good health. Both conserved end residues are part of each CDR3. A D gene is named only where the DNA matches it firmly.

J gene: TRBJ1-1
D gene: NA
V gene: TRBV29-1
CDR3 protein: CSVEGKLSRMNIFF
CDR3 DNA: TGCAGCGTTGAGGGGAAATTGTCTAGGATGAACATCTTCTTT

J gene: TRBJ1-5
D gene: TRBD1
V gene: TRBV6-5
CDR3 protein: CASSTGGQPQHF
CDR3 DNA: TGTGCCAGCAGTACAGGGGGTCAGCCCCAGCATTTT

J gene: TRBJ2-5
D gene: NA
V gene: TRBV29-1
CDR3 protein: CSGARGAGETQYF
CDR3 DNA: TGCAGCGGGGCGAGGGGAGCTGGAGAGACCCAGTACTTC

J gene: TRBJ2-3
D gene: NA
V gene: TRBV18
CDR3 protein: CASSKGGTDTQYF
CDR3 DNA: TGTGCCAGCTCGAAAGGTGGCACAGATACGCAGTATTTT

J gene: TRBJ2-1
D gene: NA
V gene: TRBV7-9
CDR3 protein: CASSRTAPYNEQFF
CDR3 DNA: TGTGCCAGCAGCCGGACCGCCCCCTACAATGAGCAGTTCTTC

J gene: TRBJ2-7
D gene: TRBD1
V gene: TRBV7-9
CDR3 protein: CASSLEPQGQGEQYF
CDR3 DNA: TGTGCCAGCAGCTTAGAACCACAGGGGCAAGGCGAGCAGTACTTC

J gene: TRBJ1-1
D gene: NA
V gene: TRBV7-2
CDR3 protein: CASSLAGGVNTEAFF
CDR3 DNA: TGTGCCAGCAGCTTAGCTGGCGGGGTGAACACTGAAGCTTTCTTT

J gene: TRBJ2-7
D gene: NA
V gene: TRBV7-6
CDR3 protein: CASSSRTEQYF
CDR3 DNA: TGTGCCAGCAGCTCCAGGACAGAGCAGTACTTC

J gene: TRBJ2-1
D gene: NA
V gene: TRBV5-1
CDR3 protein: CASSDYNEQFF
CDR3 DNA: TGCGCCAGCAGCGACTACAATGAGCAGTTCTTC

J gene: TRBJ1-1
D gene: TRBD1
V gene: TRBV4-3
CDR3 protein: CASSQALDRGLPAFF
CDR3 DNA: TGCGCCAGCAGCCAAGCCCTGGACAGGGGGCTACCGGCTTTCTTT

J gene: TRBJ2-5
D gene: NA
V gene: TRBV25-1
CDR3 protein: CASRHQETQYF
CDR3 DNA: TGTGCCAGCCGACACCAAGAGACCCAGTACTTC

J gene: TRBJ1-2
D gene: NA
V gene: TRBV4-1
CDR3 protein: CSSSQRWEKYGYTF
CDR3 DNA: TGCTCCAGCAGCCAAAGATGGGAGAAGTATGGCTACACCTTC

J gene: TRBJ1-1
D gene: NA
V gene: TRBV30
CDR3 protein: CASDTAEAFF
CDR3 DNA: TGTGCCTCTGACACCGCTGAAGCTTTCTTT